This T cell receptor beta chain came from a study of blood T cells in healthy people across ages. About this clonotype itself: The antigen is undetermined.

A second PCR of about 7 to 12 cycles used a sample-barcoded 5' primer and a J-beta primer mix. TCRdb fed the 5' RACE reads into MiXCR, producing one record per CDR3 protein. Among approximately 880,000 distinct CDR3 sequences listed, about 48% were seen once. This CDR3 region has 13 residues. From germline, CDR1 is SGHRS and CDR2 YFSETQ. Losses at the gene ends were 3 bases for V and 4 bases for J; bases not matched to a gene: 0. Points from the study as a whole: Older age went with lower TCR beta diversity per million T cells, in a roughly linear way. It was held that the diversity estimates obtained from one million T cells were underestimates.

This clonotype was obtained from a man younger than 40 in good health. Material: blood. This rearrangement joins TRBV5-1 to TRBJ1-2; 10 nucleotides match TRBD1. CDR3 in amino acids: CASSWDRGYGYTF. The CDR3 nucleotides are TGCGCCAGCAGCTGGGACAGGGGCTATGGCTACACCTTC.